This entry features one T cell receptor (beta chain) sequence. This sample was taken from a study of blood T cell repertoires in COVID-19. The overall study: Samples taken during acute and convalescent COVID-19 were collected in the United States, Italy and Spain.

Sequencing was performed with immunoSEQ multiplex PCR; in TCRdb, only in-frame clones are kept and a portion is missing. The sample yields some 220,000 clones, 86% seen once. Germline CDR1 MNHEY, CDR2 SVGAGI. The CDR3 loop spans 11 amino acids. V was pared by 10 bases and J by 3 bases, with 9 bases between. The study drew participants aged about 18 to 95 years from under 30 US areas. Researchers sorted participants into cohorts using their self-reported clinical history. The chain uses TRBV6-5 and TRBJ1-2, with D perhaps matching TRBD1 (5 bases). The source is a woman aged 50 to 65 in a cohort exposed to, infected with or recovered from COVID-19 (not recorded which). Specimen: PBMCs or T cells enriched from blood (not recorded which). The CDR3 nucleotides read TGTGCCACAGGAGGGGACTATGGCTACACCTTC. Protein product: CATGGDYGYTF.